This TCR beta chain originates from a study of identifying expanded T cells in peripheral blood. Study-level results: Variance in clone template counts between roughly two-week samples significantly increased with total template count across all healthy donors.

TCRdb keeps only in-frame clones here, not all; method: immunoSEQ multiplex PCR. The profile shows 55,000 to 80,000 clones, over 75% of them singletons. As concerns this clone: The target antigen is unknown.

Germline assignment: CDR1 MDHEN and CDR2 SYDVKM. V was pared by 11 bases and J by 6 bases, with 23 bases between. This CDR3 is 14 amino acids long. The rearrangement uses TRBV28 and TRBJ2-7; D tentatively fits TRBD1 or TRBD2 (7 bases each). The sample was blood. This receptor was taken from a person aged 18 to 69 in good health. The CDR3 sequence: CAFSRGGAFTEQYF. The CDR3 region has the DNA TGTGCCTTCTCCAGGGGGGGCGCGTTCACCGAGCAGTACTTC.